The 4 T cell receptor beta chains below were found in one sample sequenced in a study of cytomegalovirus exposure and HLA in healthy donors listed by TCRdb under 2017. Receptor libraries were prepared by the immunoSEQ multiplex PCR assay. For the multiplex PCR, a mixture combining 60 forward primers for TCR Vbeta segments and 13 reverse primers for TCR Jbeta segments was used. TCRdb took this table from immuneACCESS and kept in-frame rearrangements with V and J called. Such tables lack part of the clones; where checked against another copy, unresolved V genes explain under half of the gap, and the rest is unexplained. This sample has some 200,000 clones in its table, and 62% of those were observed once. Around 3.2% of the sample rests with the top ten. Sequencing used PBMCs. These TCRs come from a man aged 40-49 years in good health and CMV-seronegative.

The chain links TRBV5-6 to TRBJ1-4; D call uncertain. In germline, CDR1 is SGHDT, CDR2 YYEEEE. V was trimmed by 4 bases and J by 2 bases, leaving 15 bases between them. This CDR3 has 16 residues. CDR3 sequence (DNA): TGTGCCAGCAGCGACCACTTGGCGGATACTAATGAAAAACTGTTTTTT. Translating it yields CASSDHLADTNEKLFF.

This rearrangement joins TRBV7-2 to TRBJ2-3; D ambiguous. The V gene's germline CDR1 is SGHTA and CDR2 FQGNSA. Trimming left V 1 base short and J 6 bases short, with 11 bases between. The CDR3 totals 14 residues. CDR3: CASSLGTPGDTQYF. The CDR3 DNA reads TGTGCCAGCAGCTTAGGCACCCCGGGTGATACGCAGTATTTT.

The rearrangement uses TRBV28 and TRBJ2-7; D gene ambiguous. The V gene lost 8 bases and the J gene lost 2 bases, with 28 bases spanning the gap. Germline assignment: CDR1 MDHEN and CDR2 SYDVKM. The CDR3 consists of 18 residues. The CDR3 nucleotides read TGTGCCAGCTCCCCAAGCGCATGGGTGAAATCGGCCGCCTACGAGCAGTACTTC. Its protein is CASSPSAWVKSAAYEQYF.

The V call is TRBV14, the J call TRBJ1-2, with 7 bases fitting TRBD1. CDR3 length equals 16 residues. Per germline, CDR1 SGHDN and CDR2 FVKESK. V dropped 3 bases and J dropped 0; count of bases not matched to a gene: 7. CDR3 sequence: CASSHTAGTANYGYTF. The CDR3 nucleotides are TGTGCCAGCAGCCATACGGCCGGGACAGCTAACTATGGCTACACCTTC. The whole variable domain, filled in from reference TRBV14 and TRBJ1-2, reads EAGVTQFPSHSVIEKGQTVTLRCDPISGHDNLYWYRRVMGKEIKFLLHFVKESKQDESGMPNNRFLAERTGGTYSTLKVQPAELEDSGVYFCASSHTAGTANYGYTFGSGTRLTVV.